This TCR beta chain derives from a study of blood T cell repertoires in COVID-19. This CDR3 has 14 amino acids. Germline values: CDR1 SGHAT, CDR2 FQNNGV. Only in-frame clones appear in the TCRdb table, and some are missing; sequencing was by immunoSEQ multiplex PCR. The repertoire consists of roughly 180,000 clones, with 75% to 90% occurring once and the leading ten covering roughly 4.5%. This clone was found once. A read error may produce the germline difference seen at one junction end. The chain links TRBV11-2 to TRBJ1-2; 11 nucleotides match TRBD1. This receptor was obtained from a woman in her 50s who had recovered from COVID-19. The sample consisted of PBMCs or T cells enriched from blood (not recorded which). The CDR3: CASSSPGQGVYSAF. The CDR3 nucleotides read TGTGCCAGCAGCTCCCCGGGACAGGGGGTCTATTCGGCCTTC.